This TCR beta chain is drawn from a study of T cell responses to AZD1222 COVID-19 vaccine. Study results and limitations: Among AZD1222 vaccinees, only 5 to 7 were seropositive at baseline. White British donors predominated, females outnumbered males, and clonal diversity was possibly underestimated. Within unmutated variant regions lay the reported targets of nearly half of spike-specific TCRs. Regions 160-218 and 743-854 held dominance among vaccine-associated CD4 TCRs, which spanned spike.

The CDR3 loop spans 15 amino acids. Trimming stripped 4 bases from V and 0 bases from J, with 11 bases between. CDR1 SGHRS and CDR2 YFSETQ come from the germline V gene. Comment on this clone: The antigen remains undetermined.

TCRdb's table, derived via immunoSEQ multiplex PCR, lists solely in-frame clones and lacks some. The sample yields approximately 150,000 clones, around 94% seen once. This clonotype was sampled from an adult in good health. The chain carries TRBV5-1 and TRBJ2-1; D gene unclear. Sequencing was performed on peripheral blood, taken on day 0 of AZD1222 vaccination. CDR3 nucleotide sequence: TGCGCCAGCAGCCCGGCCCATAGCTCCTACAATGAGCAGTTCTTC. This translates into CASSPAHSSYNEQFF.